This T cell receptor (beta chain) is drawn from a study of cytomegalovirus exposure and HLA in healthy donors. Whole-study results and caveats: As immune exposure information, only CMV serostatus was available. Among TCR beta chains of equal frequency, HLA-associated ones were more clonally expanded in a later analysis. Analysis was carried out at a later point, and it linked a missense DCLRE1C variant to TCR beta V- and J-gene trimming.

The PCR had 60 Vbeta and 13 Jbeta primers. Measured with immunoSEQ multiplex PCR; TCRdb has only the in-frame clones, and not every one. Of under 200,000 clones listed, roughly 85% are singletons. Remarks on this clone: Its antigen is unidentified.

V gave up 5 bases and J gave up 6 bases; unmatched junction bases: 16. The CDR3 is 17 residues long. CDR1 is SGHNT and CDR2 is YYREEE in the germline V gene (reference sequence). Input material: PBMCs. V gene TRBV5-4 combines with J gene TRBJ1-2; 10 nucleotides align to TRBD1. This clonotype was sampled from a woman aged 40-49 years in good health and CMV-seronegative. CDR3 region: CASSPRTGGFQSDGYTF. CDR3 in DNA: TGTGCCAGCAGTCCGAGGACAGGGGGATTTCAATCCGATGGCTACACCTTC. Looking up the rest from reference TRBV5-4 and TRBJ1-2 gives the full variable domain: ETGVTQSPTHLIKTRGQQVTLRCSSQSGHNTVSWYQQALGQGPQFIFQYYREEENGRGNFPPRFSGLQFPNYSSELNVNALELDDSALYLCASSPRTGGFQSDGYTFGSGTRLTVV.